This T cell receptor beta chain was identified during a study of regulatory T cells in long-lasting Graves disease. Study overall: Patients met the persistent Graves' disease definition after over 5 years of antithyroid drugs with positive TSH receptor antibodies. Study-level results: Under persistent disease, TRBV28, TRBJ1-2 and TRBJ2-5 were used preferentially.

Noted time point: persistent/refractory GD, antithyroid drugs over 5 years with positive TRAb. PBMC RNA was the source of the TCR library. CDR1 is SGHRS and CDR2 is YFSETQ in the germline V gene. Deletions cut 4 bases from V and 0 bases from J, with 14 bases between. CDR3 length: 17 residues. For TCR beta, libraries came from iRepertoire HTBI primers and Arm-PCR of CDR3 regions. In the authors' methods: The identification of 60 or so TRBV and 14 TRBJ segments was made across samples. TCRdb re-analysed the multiplex PCR reads in MiXCR, keeping a single row per CDR3 protein. These V and J calls derive from TCRdb rather than the authors' analysis. The sample contains 400,000 to 500,000 distinct CDR3 sequences, roughly 21% of which appear only once. For this clonotype: The antigen is unknown.

The V and J genes are TRBV5-1 and TRBJ1-6; D is unresolved. This receptor was obtained from a female donor with Graves disease. This specimen consisted of peripheral blood mononuclear cells (PBMCs), obtained when the disease was refractory, from a patient treated with antithyroid drugs. CDR3 sequence reads: CASSNRAASSYNSPLHF. As DNA, the CDR3 is TGCGCCAGCAGCAACCGGGCGGCCAGCTCCTATAATTCACCCCTCCACTTT.